The 17 T cell receptor beta chains presented below share a single source sample, sequenced in a study of blood T cell repertoires in COVID-19. Using immunoSEQ multiplex PCR, the repertoire was profiled, and TCRdb retains in-frame clones only, with some absent. The sample lists 88,000 or so clones, around 86% occurring once. The sequenced sample was peripheral blood. Every receptor here comes from a man in his fifties or sixties with acute or convalescent COVID-19.

This clone has a handful of counts. The chain is built from TRBV2 and TRBJ1-2; 7 bases line up with TRBD1. Per the germline V gene, CDR1 is SNHLY and CDR2 is FYNNEI. CDR3 length: 14 residues. V gave up 5 bases and J gave up 5 bases; unmatched junction bases: 8. CDR3: CASSLPGQRYGYTF. The CDR3 DNA sequence: TGTGCCAGCAGTTTGCCGGGACAGAGATATGGCTACACCTTC.

The V gene is TRBV10-2, the J gene TRBJ2-2; 11 bases match TRBD1. Germline V lookup: CDR1 WSHSY, CDR2 SAAADI. This CDR3 contains 16 residues. Trimming at V came to 6 bases and at J to 4 bases, leaving 7 bases not matched to a gene. The CDR3 sequence: CASSRAGTGGTGELFF. The CDR3 nucleotides read TGCGCCAGCAGCCGAGCCGGGACAGGGGGCACCGGGGAGCTGTTTTTT.

Points on this clone: Different DNA sequences within this sample yield the same CDR3. CDR3 DNA sequence: TGCGCCAGCAGCTTAGGACTAGCGGGAGGAGCCGGGGAGCTGTTTTTT. Residues: CASSLGLAGGAGELFF. The rearrangement links TRBV5-1 to TRBJ2-2; 14 bases are shared with TRBD2. V trimming: 2 bases; J trimming: 6 bases; junction bases outside the gene matches: 3. Germline loops: CDR1 SGHRS, CDR2 YFSETQ. The CDR3 spans 16 residues.

The genes are TRBV5-1 and TRBJ2-2; 14 bases are shared with TRBD2. The CDR3 runs to 18 residues. V lost 5 bases, J lost 0 bases, and 6 bases stayed unmatched. Germline CDR1 is SGHRS and CDR2 is YFSETQ. CDR3: CASRRGLAGATNTGELFF. In nucleotides, the CDR3 is TGCGCCAGCAGACGGGGACTAGCGGGGGCTACGAACACCGGGGAGCTGTTTTTT.

The CDR3 region is CASSPLTSLPNLGDEQFF. The CDR3 nucleotides read TGTGCCAGCAGCCCATTGACTAGCCTCCCAAACCTAGGAGATGAGCAGTTCTTC. The gene calls are TRBV3-1 (or the pseudogene TRBV3-2) and TRBJ2-1, with TRBD2 matching 7 bases. This CDR3 contains 18 residues. V trimming: 4 bases; J trimming: 8 bases; junction bases outside the gene matches: 20. Germline loops: CDR1 LGHDT, CDR2 YNNKEL (reference sequence).

The chain joins TRBV5-4 to TRBJ1-6, with D possibly TRBD1 on 5 matching bases. There are 15 residues in the CDR3. The germline V gene encodes CDR1 SGHNT and CDR2 YYREEE (reference sequence). V lost 2 bases and J 7 bases, leaving 13 bases between the germline ends. The CDR3 nucleotides are TGTGCCAGCAGCTTCGGCAGGGTGAGAAATTCACCCCTCCACTTT. Translation gives CASSFGRVRNSPLHF.

The chain carries TRBV5-6 and TRBJ2-5; possible D gene TRBD1, 5 bases. The CDR3 consists of 14 residues. CDR1 is SGHDT and CDR2 is YYEEEE in the germline V gene. Trimming took 2 bases from V and 1 from J, leaving 9 bases between them. The DNA of the CDR3 is TGTGCCAGCAGCTTAAGAAGGGGCCAAGAGACCCAGTACTTC. This sequence encodes CASSLRRGQETQYF.

The rearrangement joins TRBV7-2 to TRBJ1-2; 7 bases are a match to TRBD1. The length of the CDR3 is 15 residues. Germline V gene lookup returns CDR1 SGHTA and CDR2 FQGNSA. J gave up 4 bases and V 2 bases, and 7 bases lay outside the gene matches. CDR3 in DNA: TGTGCCAGCAGCTTAAAAGGGGGCAACGGCTATGGCTACACCTTC. It translates to CASSLKGGNGYGYTF.

This chain uses TRBV15 with TRBJ2-1, with D unresolved. The CDR3 runs to 14 residues. Germline V gives CDR1 LNHNV, CDR2 YYDKDF (reference sequence). Trimming shortened V by 2 bases and J by 7 bases, and 12 bases separated the two germline ends. CDR3 amino acids: CATSRTLYGNEQFF. The CDR3 DNA reads as TGTGCCACCAGCAGAACCCTTTACGGTAATGAGCAGTTCTTC.

This clone was found once. This rearrangement joins TRBV29-1 to TRBJ2-5, with TRBD2 identical over 10 bases. CDR3 length: 13 amino acids. Germline-derived CDR1 and CDR2 are SQVTM and ANQGSEA. The junction had 5 bases not matched to a gene; V was cut back by 7 bases and J by 3 bases. The CDR3 region is CSGRTSGEETQYF. DNA of the CDR3: TGCAGCGGTCGGACTAGCGGAGAAGAGACCCAGTACTTC.

The chain carries TRBV4-2 and TRBJ2-3, with 9 bases matching TRBD2. Germline assignment: CDR1 LGHNA and CDR2 YNFKEQ. Losses at the gene ends were 0 bases for V and 4 bases for J; bases not matched to a gene: 8. The CDR3 sequence is 17 residues long. The chain's CDR3 is CASSQDEAGGLADTQYF. The CDR3 DNA is TGTGCCAGCAGCCAAGATGAGGCGGGGGGGCTAGCAGATACGCAGTATTTT.

This clone was recorded at least ten times. The chain uses TRBV6-7 and TRBJ1-5; 7 bases agree with TRBD1. TRBV6-7 falls under the ORF class, with uncertain function. This CDR3 has 17 amino acids. Trimming cost V 3 bases and J 5 bases; bases outside gene matches: 13. The CDR3 DNA sequence: TGTGCCAGCAGTTATTATGACAGTAAGGGGGCAGATCAGCCCCAGCATTTT. Translating it yields CASSYYDSKGADQPQHF.

A single count supports this clone. V usage is TRBV7-2 and J usage is TRBJ2-7; tentative D call: TRBD1 (6 bases). Germline lookup yields CDR1 SGHTA and CDR2 FQGNSA. The ends were cut back, 3 bases at V and 0 bases at J, with 12 bases in the middle. The CDR3 spans 15 residues. The CDR3 loop reads CASSLTGLSSYEQYF. Here the CDR3 DNA reads TGTGCCAGCAGCTTGACAGGTTTGAGCTCCTACGAGCAGTACTTC.

This clone was seen only once. V and J are TRBV9 and TRBJ2-1; 8 nucleotides match TRBD2. The germline V gene has CDR1 SGDLS and CDR2 YYNGEE. V lost 0 bases, J lost 0 bases, and 2 bases stayed unmatched. The CDR3 extends over 16 amino acids. CDR3 nucleotide sequence: TGTGCCAGCAGCGTAGGGAGCGGGGGCTCCTACAATGAGCAGTTCTTC. It translates to CASSVGSGGSYNEQFF.

This clone was seen only a few times. The rearrangement joins TRBV28 to TRBJ1-1, with TRBD1 as a possible D gene (6 bases). This CDR3 region has 12 residues. The germline V gene encodes CDR1 MDHEN and CDR2 SYDVKM. Trimming shortened V by 6 bases and J by 11 bases, and 16 bases separated the two germline ends. CDR3 bases: TGTGCCAGCAGCTACGGACAGATTTGGGCTTTCTTT. This gives the protein CASSYGQIWAFF.

J is TRBJ2-5 and V is TRBV15, with TRBD1 matching 8 bases. The CDR3 is made up of 14 amino acids. Per germline, CDR1 LNHNV and CDR2 YYDKDF (reference sequence). Trimming at V came to 3 bases and at J to 5 bases, leaving 5 bases not matched to a gene. CDR3: CATSRGQVRETQYF. The CDR3 bases are TGTGCCACCAGCAGGGGACAGGTACGGGAGACCCAGTACTTC. The whole variable domain, filled in from reference TRBV15 and TRBJ2-5, reads DAMVIQNPRYQVTQFGKPVTLSCSQTLNHNVMYWYQQKSSQAPKLLFHYYDKDFNNEADTPDNFQSRRPNTSFCFLDIRSPGLGDTAMYLCATSRGQVRETQYFGPGTRLLVL.

This chain links TRBV10-3 with TRBJ2-1; 11 nucleotides align to TRBD1. Germline V gene sequence: CDR1 ENHRY, CDR2 SYGVKD. CDR3 length equals 17 residues. V was pared by 0 bases and J by 4 bases, with 5 bases of the junction left unmatched. The CDR3 sequence: CAISESRGQGGYNEQFF. The CDR3 nucleotides are TGTGCCATCAGTGAGTCTAGGGGACAGGGGGGATACAATGAGCAGTTCTTC.